The 32 T cell receptor beta chains in this list originate from one sample, sequenced in a study of blood T cell repertoires in COVID-19. Method: immunoSEQ multiplex PCR; TCRdb's copy keeps in-frame clones and lacks some. The sample lists roughly 360,000 clones; around four fifths were seen once. The sequenced material came from PBMCs or T cells enriched from blood (not recorded which). The receptors here all came from a woman aged 45-60 years who had recovered from COVID-19.

This clone was recorded a few times. This sequence joins TRBV7-2 and TRBJ1-6; no clear D. CDR3 length: 15 residues. Trimming removed 5 bases at V and 6 bases at J, with 14 bases between. Germline V gene sequence: CDR1 SGHTA, CDR2 FQGNSA. The CDR3: CASSAFQVANSPLHF. CDR3 DNA sequence: TGTGCCAGCAGCGCTTTTCAGGTCGCTAATTCACCCCTCCACTTT.

V is TRBV30 and J is TRBJ1-3; D ambiguous. This CDR3 spans 15 amino acids. The ends were cut back, 0 bases at V and 0 bases at J, with 9 bases in the middle. CDR1 is GTSNPN, CDR2 SVGIG, per germline (reference sequence). The CDR3 here is CAWSVSLSSGNTIYF. DNA for the CDR3: TGTGCCTGGAGTGTATCCCTGAGCTCTGGAAACACCATATATTTT.

V is TRBV11-2 and J is TRBJ2-2, with a possible D match to TRBD2 (5 bases). The CDR3 has 16 amino acids. Germline CDR1 SGHAT, CDR2 FQNNGV. V gave up 2 bases and J gave up 7 bases, with 17 bases separating them. This CDR3 is CASSLLPSSLIGELFF. DNA of the CDR3: TGTGCCAGCAGCTTATTGCCTAGCTCTTTGATCGGGGAGCTGTTTTTT.

This clone was found once. The CDR3 protein is CASSSWGRQPQHF. CDR3 nucleotide sequence: TGTGCCAGCAGCTCCTGGGGGCGCCAGCCCCAGCATTTT. J is TRBJ1-5 and V is TRBV5-4, with D possibly TRBD1 on 6 matching bases. The CDR3 is made up of 13 amino acids. V was cut by 3 bases and J by 7 bases, with 11 bases left in between. Germline values: CDR1 SGHNT, CDR2 YYREEE (reference sequence).

This rearrangement joins TRBV5-1 to TRBJ2-1; 9 nucleotides match TRBD2. Trimming cost V 0 bases and J 3 bases; bases outside gene matches: 4. CDR1 is SGHRS and CDR2 is YFSETQ in the germline V gene. The CDR3 covers 16 residues. The CDR3 sequence is CASSLGTSGFYNEQFF. The DNA for the CDR3 is TGCGCCAGCAGCTTGGGAACTAGCGGGTTCTACAATGAGCAGTTCTTC.

This clone was seen more than once but under ten times. V gene TRBV30 combines with J gene TRBJ2-7; tentative D call: TRBD1 (5 bases). The CDR3 spans 14 residues. The V gene lost 1 base and the J gene lost 3 bases, with 13 bases spanning the gap. Germline assignment: CDR1 GTSNPN and CDR2 SVGIG (reference sequence). CDR3 loop: CAWSGQMPHYEQYF. The CDR3 coding sequence is TGTGCCTGGAGTGGACAGATGCCTCACTACGAGCAGTACTTC.

The chain is built from TRBV19 and TRBJ1-2; no definite D call. V was trimmed by 4 bases and J by 1 base, leaving 19 bases between them. The CDR3 contains 17 residues. CDR1 LNHDA and CDR2 SQIVND come from the germline V gene (reference sequence). The CDR3 spells CASSSLGYRKDNYGYTF. The CDR3 DNA is TGTGCCAGTAGTAGTCTTGGGTACAGAAAAGATAACTATGGCTACACCTTC.

This chain's CDR3 is CASSLIDYGYTF. Here the CDR3 DNA reads TGTGCCAGCAGTTTGATCGACTATGGCTACACCTTC. The chain couples TRBV5-6 to TRBJ1-2; D remains ambiguous. V gave up 5 bases and J gave up 3 bases, with 8 bases separating them. Per germline, CDR1 SGHDT and CDR2 YYEEEE. This CDR3 is built from 12 residues.

The chain uses TRBV7-2 and TRBJ2-2, with 10 bases matching TRBD2. J gave up 6 bases and V 5 bases, and 6 bases lay outside the gene matches. The germline V gene has CDR1 SGHTA and CDR2 FQGNSA. This CDR3 has 15 residues. The CDR3 region is CASSPLAGGPGELFF. CDR3 nucleotide sequence: TGTGCCAGCAGCCCCTTAGCGGGAGGACCCGGGGAGCTGTTTTTT.

This chain links TRBV6-6 with TRBJ2-6; 14 positions agree with TRBD2. Germline trimming cut 8 bases from V and 3 bases from J; bases unmatched to any gene: 3. Germline values: CDR1 MNHNY, CDR2 SVGAGI (reference sequence). This CDR3 spans 16 amino acids. CDR3 nucleotide sequence: TGTGCCAGCCGACTAGCGGGAGGGAGTGGGGCCAACGTCCTGACTTTC. Encoded protein: CASRLAGGSGANVLTF.

Concerning this clone: At one end, the junction sequence differs from germline, possibly due to a read error. Here the CDR3 reads CASSFWGGRQDF. In nucleotides, the CDR3 is TGTGCCAGCAGTTTTTGGGGGGGGAGACAGGACTTC. The chain uses TRBV27 and TRBJ2-7, with a possible D match to TRBD2 (7 bases). The germline V gene encodes CDR1 MNHEY and CDR2 SMNVEV (reference sequence). The length of the CDR3 is 12 residues.

This rearrangement joins TRBV29-1 to TRBJ2-2, with a tentative D call TRBD2 (6 bases). CDR1 SQVTM and CDR2 ANQGSEA come from the germline V gene. The CDR3 totals 15 residues. The V and J ends lost 7 bases and 0 bases respectively, with 15 bases between them. The CDR3: CSAYPGTANTGELFF. In DNA, the CDR3 is TGCAGCGCCTACCCGGGGACTGCGAACACCGGGGAGCTGTTTTTT.

A single count supports this clone. CDR3 coding DNA: TGTGCCAGCAGTTTCTTAAGGGAGGGCGGCTACACCTTC. This translates into CASSFLREGGYTF. The chain uses TRBV12-3 or TRBV12-4 and TRBJ1-2; unclear D gene. The CDR3 is made up of 13 amino acids. V shed 3 bases and J shed 8 bases, with 13 bases lying between them.

The gene calls are TRBV12-3 or TRBV12-4 and TRBJ1-2; D ambiguous. The CDR3 length is 13 residues. The V end was cut by 6 bases, the J end by 3 bases, with 11 bases between. The DNA of the CDR3 is TGTGCCAGCAGCCCACACAGCTACTATGGCTACACCTTC. Protein: CASSPHSYYGYTF.

The rearrangement links TRBV9 to TRBJ2-3, with 9 bases identical to TRBD2. Trimming removed 0 bases from V and 3 bases from J; junction bases left unmatched: 14. CDR1 is SGDLS and CDR2 is YYNGEE in the germline V gene. The CDR3 has 19 residues. The CDR3 region is CASSVGVAGVVRWTDTQYF. CDR3 bases: TGTGCCAGCAGCGTAGGGGTAGCGGGAGTAGTCCGGTGGACAGATACGCAGTATTTT.

The V and J genes are TRBV29-1 and TRBJ2-3; D is perhaps TRBD2 (5 bases). The CDR3 is made up of 13 amino acids. Germline assignment: CDR1 SQVTM and CDR2 ANQGSEA. Trimming left V 7 bases short and J 2 bases short, with 13 bases between. CDR3 residues: CSGSGSLTDTQYF. The CDR3 DNA is TGCAGCGGCAGCGGTTCACTCACAGATACGCAGTATTTT.

The chain has TRBV7-8 and TRBJ1-1, with TRBD1 identical over 11 bases. Per germline, CDR1 SGHVS and CDR2 FQNEAQ. This CDR3 region has 16 residues. The V gene end was trimmed by 4 bases and the J gene end by 1 base; junction bases not matched to a gene: 5. CDR3 amino acids: CASSSRTGGANTEAFF. For the CDR3, the DNA is TGTGCCAGCAGCTCGCGGACAGGGGGCGCGAACACTGAAGCTTTCTTT.

The chain uses TRBV6-2 or TRBV6-3 and TRBJ1-5, with D unclear. Per germline, CDR1 MNHEY and CDR2 SVGEGT. V gave up 2 bases and J gave up 3 bases, with 11 bases separating them. The CDR3 runs 15 residues. This chain's CDR3 is CASSYELYPNQPQHF. CDR3 coding DNA: TGTGCCAGCAGTTACGAGCTTTACCCCAATCAGCCCCAGCATTTT.

DNA of the CDR3: TGTGCCAGCAGCCCCGCCCCCAGCGGGGCCCACGAGCAGTACTTC. Amino acid sequence: CASSPAPSGAHEQYF. V usage is TRBV7-2 and J usage is TRBJ2-7, with 7 bases fitting TRBD2. V lost 5 bases to trimming and J lost 5 bases; unmatched junction nucleotides: 12. CDR1 SGHTA and CDR2 FQGNSA come from the germline V gene. The CDR3 runs to 15 residues.

The CDR3 sequence: CASSYTVSGANVLTF. DNA of the CDR3: TGCGCCAGCAGCTACACAGTCTCTGGGGCCAACGTCCTGACTTTC. The chain combines TRBV5-1 with TRBJ2-6; D gene uncertain. From germline, CDR1 is SGHRS and CDR2 YFSETQ. V was clipped by 3 bases and J by 0 bases, with 7 bases between them. The CDR3 is 15 residues long. The full variable domain, its missing parts supplied by reference TRBV5-1 and TRBJ2-6, is KAGVTQTPRYLIKTRGQQVTLSCSPISGHRSVSWYQQTPGQGLQFLFEYFSETQRNKGNFPGRFSGRQFSNSRSEMNVSTLELGDSALYLCASSYTVSGANVLTFGAGSRLTVL.

This clone was picked up one time. The gene calls are TRBV4-3 and TRBJ2-7; 7 positions agree with TRBD2. V lost 4 bases to trimming and J lost 0 bases; unmatched junction nucleotides: 15. Per germline, CDR1 LGHNA and CDR2 YSLEER. The CDR3 is 18 amino acids. The CDR3 nucleotides are TGCGCCAGCAGCCCGTCTCGCCTAACTAGCGCCAGCTCCTACGAGCAGTACTTC. This gives the protein CASSPSRLTSASSYEQYF.

This rearrangement joins TRBV29-1 to TRBJ1-1; 7 bases match TRBD1. The junction had 9 bases not matched to a gene; V was cut back by 7 bases and J by 4 bases. This CDR3 has 13 residues. CDR1 is SQVTM and CDR2 is ANQGSEA in the germline V gene. The chain's CDR3 is CSGLTGWGTEAFF. The CDR3 DNA reads as TGCAGCGGCTTGACAGGGTGGGGCACTGAAGCTTTCTTT.

This clone was seen more than once but under ten times. The rearrangement joins TRBV5-6 to TRBJ1-1, with a possible D match to TRBD1 (5 bases). V was trimmed by 4 bases and J by 7 bases, leaving 11 bases between them. This CDR3 is 12 amino acids long. Looked up from germline, CDR1 is SGHDT and CDR2 is YYEEEE. The CDR3: CASSKTVSEAFF. In nucleotides, the CDR3 is TGTGCCAGCAGCAAGACAGTGAGTGAAGCTTTCTTT.

V and J are TRBV7-3 and TRBJ1-1; D possibly corresponds to TRBD1 (6 bases). The germline V gene encodes CDR1 SGHTA and CDR2 FQGTGA. The CDR3 sequence is 15 residues long. Trimming left V 4 bases short and J 3 bases short, with 15 bases between. The CDR3 DNA reads TGTGCCAGCAGCTACTCGGGGGGCGCGGACACTGAAGCTTTCTTT. Amino acids: CASSYSGGADTEAFF.

J is TRBJ1-3 and V is TRBV7-2; tentative D call: TRBD1 (5 bases). V lost 1 base to trimming and J lost 6 bases, with 13 bases between them. The CDR3 consists of 15 residues. Germline CDR1 is SGHTA and CDR2 is FQGNSA. The chain's CDR3 is CASSLGAGEPNTIYF. Here the CDR3 DNA reads TGTGCCAGCAGCTTAGGGGCGGGGGAACCAAACACCATATATTTT.

J is TRBJ1-5 and V is TRBV2; D is undetermined. Trimming took 6 bases from V and 1 from J, leaving 13 bases between them. The CDR3 runs to 15 residues. Germline values: CDR1 SNHLY, CDR2 FYNNEI. CDR3 DNA sequence: TGTGCCAGCAGCGCCGTGGGGAGGAGCAATCAGCCCCAGCATTTT. Translating gives CASSAVGRSNQPQHF. Combining the CDR3 with reference TRBV2 and TRBJ1-5 gives the whole variable domain EPEVTQTPSHQVTQMGQEVILRCVPISNHLYFYWYRQILGQKVEFLVSFYNNEISEKSEIFDDQFSVERPDGSNFTLKIRSTKLEDSAMYFCASSAVGRSNQPQHFGDGTRLSIL.

V usage is TRBV11-2 and J usage is TRBJ1-4, with 8 bases matching TRBD1. The V gene's germline CDR1 is SGHAT and CDR2 FQNNGV. V gave up 5 bases and J gave up 11 bases; unmatched junction bases: 16. The length of the CDR3 is 16 residues. CDR3 sequence: CASSPSGQDSLRKLFF. The DNA for the CDR3 is TGTGCCAGCAGCCCCTCGGGACAGGATTCCCTGAGGAAACTGTTTTTT. The full variable domain, rest sourced from reference TRBV11-2 and TRBJ1-4, is EAGVAQSPRYKIIEKRQSVAFWCNPISGHATLYWYQQILGQGPKLLIQFQNNGVVDDSQLPKDRFSAERLKGVDSTLKIQPAKLEDSAVYLCASSPSGQDSLRKLFFGSGTQLSVL.

This chain links TRBV6-2 or TRBV6-3 with TRBJ2-3; the D gene is possibly TRBD2 (6 bases). Germline V gene data show CDR1 as MNHEY and CDR2 as SVGEGT. Trimming shortened V by 4 bases and J by 6 bases, and 14 bases separated the two germline ends. The CDR3 has 14 amino acids. The CDR3 spells CASSSGTSWDTQYF. CDR3 sequence (DNA): TGTGCCAGCAGTTCCGGGACTTCCTGGGATACGCAGTATTTT.

The V gene is TRBV3-1 (or the pseudogene TRBV3-2), the J gene TRBJ2-5; 10 bases map to TRBD2. The CDR3 runs 19 residues. Germline CDR1 and CDR2: LGHDT and YNNKEL (reference sequence). V dropped 0 bases and J dropped 0; count of bases not matched to a gene: 10. The CDR3 DNA follows: TGTGCCAGCAGCCAAGACGGCATTGGACTAGCGGTATACCAAGAGACCCAGTACTTC. Encoded protein: CASSQDGIGLAVYQETQYF.

The gene calls are TRBV6-2 or TRBV6-3 and TRBJ2-5; weak D call: TRBD1 (6 bases). CDR1 is MNHEY, CDR2 SVGEGT, per germline. CDR3 size: 16 residues. The V gene lost 6 bases and the J gene lost 12 bases, with 29 bases spanning the gap. The CDR3: CASSRGTPQDSSPKYF. The CDR3 DNA follows: TGTGCCAGCAGCCGAGGGACACCCCAAGACTCGTCCCCGAAGTACTTC.

The chain combines TRBV6-2 or TRBV6-3 with TRBJ2-7; TRBD2 matches 9 bases. Trimming cost V 5 bases and J 5 bases; bases outside gene matches: 7. Per the germline V gene, CDR1 is MNHEY and CDR2 is SVGEGT. The CDR3 extends over 14 amino acids. CDR3 sequence reads: CASSQGTSQNEQYF. The CDR3 DNA reads as TGTGCCAGCAGTCAGGGGACTAGCCAGAACGAGCAGTACTTC.

The chain links TRBV18 to TRBJ1-2; the D is unclear. V was shortened by 3 bases and J by 10 bases, with 15 bases between the two germline ends. The CDR3 contains 13 residues. The germline V gene has CDR1 KGHSH and CDR2 LQKENI. Here the CDR3 DNA reads TGTGCCAGCTCACCGATCGGACTTGAAGCCTACACCTTC. This gives the protein CASSPIGLEAYTF.